These T cell receptor beta chains were read from a single sample in a study of control samples from healthy donors and cancer patients. TCRdb's table, derived via immunoSEQ multiplex PCR, lists solely in-frame clones and lacks some. Among over 150,000 clones, 90% to 95% were seen once, and the ten largest hold 12% to 15%. The sequencing input was PBMCs. These receptors came from a man in his 60s with colorectal cancer. The CDR3 runs from the conserved cysteine through the conserved F or W. A D gene is named only where the DNA matches it firmly. A clone size is listed for some rows: how often the clone was seen (once, few, many), or a class if it is expanded.

clone_size: .; d_call: .; v_call: TRBV30; j_call: TRBJ1-4; cdr3_nt: TGTGCCTGGAGTGACCCACCAGTACCCGGGGAAAAACTGTTTTTT; cdr3_aa: CAWSDPPVPGEKLFF
clone_size: once; d_call: TRBD1; v_call: TRBV6-6; j_call: TRBJ1-5; cdr3_nt: TGTGCCAGCAGTTACTCGAACACAGGGGGCGGTCAGCCCCAGCATTTT; cdr3_aa: CASSYSNTGGGQPQHF
clone_size: .; d_call: .; v_call: TRBV25-1; j_call: TRBJ1-2; cdr3_nt: TGTGCCAGCAGTGAATCGGGCAGGGGCTATGGCTACACCTTC; cdr3_aa: CASSESGRGYGYTF
clone_size: .; d_call: .; v_call: TRBV6-1; j_call: TRBJ2-5; cdr3_nt: TGTGCCAGCAGTGAATCTCGGGGGACAGCTACCCAAGAGACCCAGTACTTC; cdr3_aa: CASSESRGTATQETQYF
clone_size: .; d_call: .; v_call: TRBV10-3; j_call: TRBJ1-1; cdr3_nt: TGTGCCATCAGTAAACAGGGACTCATGAACACTGAAGCTTTCTTT; cdr3_aa: CAISKQGLMNTEAFF
clone_size: once; d_call: TRBD1; v_call: TRBV12-5; j_call: TRBJ2-7; cdr3_nt: TGTGCTAGTGGTTTGATGGACAGGTCCTACGAGCAGTACTTC; cdr3_aa: CASGLMDRSYEQYF
clone_size: .; d_call: .; v_call: TRBV6-5; j_call: TRBJ2-7; cdr3_nt: TGTGCCAGCAACGGGACAAAGTCCTACGAGCAGTACTTC; cdr3_aa: CASNGTKSYEQYF
clone_size: .; d_call: .; v_call: TRBV19; j_call: TRBJ1-3; cdr3_nt: TGTGCCAGTAGTATCCCGCAGGGAAGACTAGGAAACACCATATATTTT; cdr3_aa: CASSIPQGRLGNTIYF
clone_size: .; d_call: TRBD1; v_call: TRBV18; j_call: TRBJ2-7; cdr3_nt: TGTGCCAGCTCACTTTTTCGGGACAGTTCCTACGAGCAGTACTTC; cdr3_aa: CASSLFRDSSYEQYF
clone_size: .; d_call: .; v_call: TRBV19; j_call: TRBJ1-2; cdr3_nt: TGTGCCAGTAGTACGGGAGACTATGGCTACACCTTC; cdr3_aa: CASSTGDYGYTF
clone_size: .; d_call: .; v_call: TRBV11-1; j_call: TRBJ1-6; cdr3_nt: TGTGCCAGCAGCTTCGATCGCTCCTATAATTCACCCCTCCACTTT; cdr3_aa: CASSFDRSYNSPLHF
clone_size: .; d_call: TRBD2; v_call: TRBV13; j_call: TRBJ2-1; cdr3_nt: TGTGCCAGCAGCCCCGGGACTAGGGTGTTGAATGAGCAGTTCTTC; cdr3_aa: CASSPGTRVLNEQFF
clone_size: .; d_call: .; v_call: TRBV28; j_call: TRBJ1-2; cdr3_nt: TGTGCCAGCAGTTTGCGGCAGGCCCTCTATGGCTACACCTTC; cdr3_aa: CASSLRQALYGYTF
clone_size: once; d_call: .; v_call: TRBV30; j_call: TRBJ2-7; cdr3_nt: TGTGCCTGGAGCCTTCTTGGGCAGGGCTCCCACGAGCAGTACTTC; cdr3_aa: CAWSLLGQGSHEQYF
clone_size: .; d_call: .; v_call: TRBV12-3/TRBV12-4; j_call: TRBJ1-1; cdr3_nt: TGTGCCAGCAGTTTCGGGGCAAAACAGAAGGCTTTCTTT; cdr3_aa: CASSFGAKQKAFF
clone_size: .; d_call: .; v_call: TRBV4-2; j_call: TRBJ1-2; cdr3_nt: TGTGCCAGCAGCCAAGACCTGGGACCCGGTCGTGGCTACACCTTC; cdr3_aa: CASSQDLGPGRGYTF
clone_size: .; d_call: TRBD2; v_call: TRBV9; j_call: TRBJ2-1; cdr3_nt: TGTGCCAGCAGCGTAGATAGCGGGGTGCGATACAATGAGCAGTTCTTC; cdr3_aa: CASSVDSGVRYNEQFF
clone_size: once; d_call: .; v_call: TRBV5-1; j_call: TRBJ1-2; cdr3_nt: TGCGCCAGCAGCCCCGGAGGGGGTGGCTACACCTTC; cdr3_aa: CASSPGGGGYTF
clone_size: .; d_call: .; v_call: TRBV6-5; j_call: TRBJ1-1; cdr3_nt: TGTGCCAGCTGGGGACGGGGGAACACTGAAGCTTTCTTT; cdr3_aa: CASWGRGNTEAFF
clone_size: .; d_call: .; v_call: TRBV6-5; j_call: TRBJ2-1; cdr3_nt: TGTGCCAGCAGTTACTCCTCCAGACCTAATGAGCAGTTCTTC; cdr3_aa: CASSYSSRPNEQFF
clone_size: once; d_call: .; v_call: TRBV6-5; j_call: TRBJ1-1; cdr3_nt: TGTGCCAGCAGTTACTCGTATGCGAGGAACACTGAAGCTTTCTTT; cdr3_aa: CASSYSYARNTEAFF
clone_size: .; d_call: .; v_call: TRBV7-7; j_call: TRBJ1-5; cdr3_nt: TGTGCCAGCAGCTTAGCGGGAGAGCGGGGACGCAATCAGCCCCAGCATTTT; cdr3_aa: CASSLAGERGRNQPQHF
clone_size: .; d_call: TRBD2; v_call: TRBV27; j_call: TRBJ2-3; cdr3_nt: TGTGCCAGTGCGGGGGGGAACACAGATACGCAGTATTTT; cdr3_aa: CASAGGNTDTQYF
clone_size: .; d_call: .; v_call: TRBV7-2; j_call: TRBJ1-2; cdr3_nt: TGTGCCAGCAGCTTAGGACCGACTAACTATGGCTACACCTTC; cdr3_aa: CASSLGPTNYGYTF
clone_size: once; d_call: TRBD1; v_call: TRBV10-1; j_call: TRBJ1-6; cdr3_nt: TGCGCCAGCAGCGGACAGGGGGTAGCTTCACCCCTCCACTTT; cdr3_aa: CASSGQGVASPLHF
clone_size: .; d_call: TRBD1; v_call: TRBV29-1; j_call: TRBJ1-1; cdr3_nt: TGCAGCGTCCTACAGGGGCCGGAAGCTTTCTTT; cdr3_aa: CSVLQGPEAFF
clone_size: .; d_call: .; v_call: TRBV15; j_call: TRBJ2-3; cdr3_nt: TGTGCCACCAGCAGAGATCAAATTGGTCGTACGCAGTATTTT; cdr3_aa: CATSRDQIGRTQYF
clone_size: once; d_call: .; v_call: TRBV19; j_call: TRBJ1-6; cdr3_nt: TGTGCCAGTACTGTCGGAAATTCACCCCTCCACTTT; cdr3_aa: CASTVGNSPLHF
clone_size: .; d_call: .; v_call: TRBV28; j_call: TRBJ1-4; cdr3_nt: TGTGCCAGCAGTACTACTGGACAGAGCATAGCAACTAATGAAAAACTGTTTTTT; cdr3_aa: CASSTTGQSIATNEKLFF
clone_size: .; d_call: TRBD1; v_call: TRBV6-5; j_call: TRBJ1-5; cdr3_nt: TGTGCCAGCAGTTATGTACAGGGGGAAAGGTTGCATTTT; cdr3_aa: CASSYVQGERLHF
clone_size: .; d_call: TRBD1; v_call: TRBV2; j_call: TRBJ1-6; cdr3_nt: TGTGCCAGCAGGGAGGACAGGGGTAATTTAGGTTCACCCCTCCACTTT; cdr3_aa: CASREDRGNLGSPLHF
clone_size: once; d_call: TRBD1; v_call: TRBV30; j_call: TRBJ2-7; cdr3_nt: TGTGCCCACGGACAGGGGTTATACGAGCAGTACTTC; cdr3_aa: CAHGQGLYEQYF
clone_size: .; d_call: .; v_call: TRBV28; j_call: TRBJ1-1; cdr3_nt: TGTGCCAGCAGGACAGGAGATCGTCGAGCTTTCTTT; cdr3_aa: CASRTGDRRAFF
clone_size: .; d_call: TRBD2; v_call: TRBV7-2; j_call: TRBJ2-2; cdr3_nt: TGTGCCAGCCGGCGCGCGGGGGAGACCGGGGAGCTGTTTTTT; cdr3_aa: CASRRAGETGELFF
clone_size: once; d_call: .; v_call: TRBV10-3; j_call: TRBJ2-7; cdr3_nt: TGTGCCACCACGCCAGACCCCTCCTACGAGCAGTACTTC; cdr3_aa: CATTPDPSYEQYF
clone_size: .; d_call: .; v_call: TRBV27; j_call: TRBJ1-6; cdr3_nt: TGTGCCAGCAGTTTAAACGGGGGGGCTTATAATTCACCCCTCCACTTT; cdr3_aa: CASSLNGGAYNSPLHF
clone_size: .; d_call: .; v_call: TRBV9; j_call: TRBJ2-3; cdr3_nt: TGTGCCAGCTCGGGGGGCCCGGGAGATACGCAGTATTTT; cdr3_aa: CASSGGPGDTQYF
clone_size: .; d_call: .; v_call: TRBV6-5; j_call: TRBJ1-2; cdr3_nt: TGTGCCAGCAGTAGGGGGAACTATGGCTACACCTTC; cdr3_aa: CASSRGNYGYTF
clone_size: .; d_call: TRBD1; v_call: TRBV6-5; j_call: TRBJ2-7; cdr3_nt: TGTGCCAGCAGTTACGGGACAGTTGAAATCTACGAGCAGTACTTC; cdr3_aa: CASSYGTVEIYEQYF
clone_size: .; d_call: .; v_call: TRBV3-1/TRBV3-2; j_call: TRBJ2-5; cdr3_nt: TGTGCCAGCAGCCAAGAAGGAGGGGGGGCCTGGGAGACCCAGTACTTC; cdr3_aa: CASSQEGGGAWETQYF
clone_size: .; d_call: TRBD1; v_call: TRBV3-1/TRBV3-2; j_call: TRBJ1-1; cdr3_nt: TGTGCCAGCAGCTACACGACAGGGACTGAAGCTTTCTTT; cdr3_aa: CASSYTTGTEAFF
clone_size: .; d_call: .; v_call: TRBV2; j_call: TRBJ2-5; cdr3_nt: TGTGCCCCTGCGGAGGGTACGGCAGAGACCCAGTACTTC; cdr3_aa: CAPAEGTAETQYF
clone_size: .; d_call: TRBD2; v_call: TRBV11-2; j_call: TRBJ2-1; cdr3_nt: TGTGCCAGCAGCTTAGATCCCGTCACTAGCGGGGGGAGATCCTACAATGAGCAGTTCTTC; cdr3_aa: CASSLDPVTSGGRSYNEQFF
clone_size: .; d_call: TRBD2; v_call: TRBV7-2; j_call: TRBJ2-5; cdr3_nt: TGTGCCAGCAGCTTAGGACTAGCGGGGGGGCGGTACCAAGAGACCCAGTACTTC; cdr3_aa: CASSLGLAGGRYQETQYF
clone_size: .; d_call: TRBD1; v_call: TRBV10-1; j_call: TRBJ1-4; cdr3_nt: TGCGCCAGCATCCAGGCCGGGACAGCAAATGAAAAACTGTTTTTT; cdr3_aa: CASIQAGTANEKLFF
clone_size: .; d_call: .; v_call: TRBV4-2; j_call: TRBJ1-6; cdr3_nt: TGTGCCAGCAGACTCGACAGGTCTATTTCACCCCTCCACTTT; cdr3_aa: CASRLDRSISPLHF
clone_size: .; d_call: .; v_call: TRBV18; j_call: TRBJ1-3; cdr3_nt: TGTGCCAGCTCACCACGCGGGGCTGGAAACACCATATATTTT; cdr3_aa: CASSPRGAGNTIYF
clone_size: .; d_call: .; v_call: TRBV6-1; j_call: TRBJ1-1; cdr3_nt: TGTGCCAGCAGTGACCCCCACAGCATGAACACTGAAGCTTTCTTT; cdr3_aa: CASSDPHSMNTEAFF
clone_size: .; d_call: .; v_call: TRBV14; j_call: TRBJ2-4; cdr3_nt: TGTGCCAGCAGCCAAGACCAAGTCCCTCACATTCAGTACTTC; cdr3_aa: CASSQDQVPHIQYF
clone_size: .; d_call: TRBD1; v_call: TRBV24-1; j_call: TRBJ1-2; cdr3_nt: TGTGCCACCAGTGATCCGGGACAGGGGGCTGTGGGCTACACCTTC; cdr3_aa: CATSDPGQGAVGYTF
clone_size: .; d_call: .; v_call: TRBV10-3; j_call: TRBJ1-1; cdr3_nt: TGTGCCATCAGACCCGGGACGTTCCTGAACACTGAAGCTTTCTTT; cdr3_aa: CAIRPGTFLNTEAFF
clone_size: .; d_call: .; v_call: TRBV29-1; j_call: TRBJ2-5; cdr3_nt: TGCAGCTTTGACACCAACCAAGAGACCCAGTACTTC; cdr3_aa: CSFDTNQETQYF